The clone carrying this TCR beta chain was recorded a few times. CDR3 and TCR beta VDJ profiling relied on genomic DNA as the template. MiXCR, applied by TCRdb to the reads, yields one record per CDR3 protein. The sample holds 100,000 to 150,000 distinct CDR3 sequences, 41% seen once. These data come from a study of CD8+CD57+ T cells in acquired aplastic anemia. V dropped 0 bases and J dropped 5 bases, with 10 bases sitting between them. The CDR3 consists of 14 residues. The V gene's germline CDR1 is MNHEY and CDR2 SVGAGI. The rearrangement links TRBV6-5 to TRBJ2-5; no definite D call. This clonotype was obtained from a human donor in good health, serving as a control. Sequencing was done on a sample of sorted CD4+, CD8+, or CD8+CD57+ T cells (not recorded which) from PBMCs. CDR3 loop: CASSYSKYGETQYF. CDR3 nucleotides: TGTGCCAGCAGTTACTCAAAATATGGGGAGACCCAGTACTTC.